This TCR beta chain was captured in a study of identifying expanded T cells in peripheral blood. Assay used: immunoSEQ multiplex PCR; TCRdb lists only in-frame clones, some missing. The table has about 54,000 clones, roughly 87% seen once. Study results and caveats: Across healthy donors, higher total template counts meant significantly greater approximately two-week count variance.

This CDR3 comprises 14 residues. Germline V gene data show CDR1 as SGHDT and CDR2 as YYEEEE. V lost 4 bases and J lost 1, with 9 bases in between. Points on this clone: The antigen remains unidentified.

The chain employs TRBV5-6 and TRBJ2-4; no reliable D call. The sequencing sample was made of blood. The TCR sequence derives from a person aged 18 to 69 in good health. CDR3 residues: CASSLVFAKNIQYF. The DNA for the CDR3 is TGTGCCAGCAGCCTAGTATTCGCCAAAAACATTCAGTACTTC.